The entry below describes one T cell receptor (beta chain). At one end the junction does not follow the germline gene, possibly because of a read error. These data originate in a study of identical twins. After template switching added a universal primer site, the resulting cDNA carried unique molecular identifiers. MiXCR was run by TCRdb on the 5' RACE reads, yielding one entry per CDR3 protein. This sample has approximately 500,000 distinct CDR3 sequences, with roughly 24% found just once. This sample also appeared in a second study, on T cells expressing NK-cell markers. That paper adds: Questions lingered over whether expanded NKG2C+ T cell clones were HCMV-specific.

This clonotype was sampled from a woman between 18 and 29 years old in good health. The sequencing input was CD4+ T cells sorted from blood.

The DNA of the CDR3 is TGTGCTAGCAGCTCCCAGACAGGTGAACCCCTCCACTTT. It encodes CASSSQTGEPLHF. The V call is TRBV7-7, the J call TRBJ1-6, with D possibly being TRBD1 (6 bases). The length of the CDR3 is 13 residues. Germline V gene data show CDR1 as SSHAT and CDR2 as FNYEAQ (reference sequence).